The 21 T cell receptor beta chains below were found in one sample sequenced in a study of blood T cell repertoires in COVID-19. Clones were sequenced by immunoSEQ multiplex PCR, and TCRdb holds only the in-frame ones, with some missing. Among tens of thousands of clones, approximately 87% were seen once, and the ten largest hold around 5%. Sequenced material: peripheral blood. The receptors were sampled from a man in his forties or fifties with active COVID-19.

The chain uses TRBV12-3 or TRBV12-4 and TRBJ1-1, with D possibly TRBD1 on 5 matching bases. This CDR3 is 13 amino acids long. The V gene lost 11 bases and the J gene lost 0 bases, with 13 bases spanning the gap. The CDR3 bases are TGTGCCGGAAGACAGAGCATGAACACTGAAGCTTTCTTT. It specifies CAGRQSMNTEAFF.

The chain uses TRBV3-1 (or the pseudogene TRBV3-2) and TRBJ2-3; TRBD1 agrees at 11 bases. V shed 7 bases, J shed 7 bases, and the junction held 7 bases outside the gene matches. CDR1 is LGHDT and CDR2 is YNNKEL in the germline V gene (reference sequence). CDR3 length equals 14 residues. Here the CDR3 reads CASKPGQGVNTQYF. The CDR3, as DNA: TGTGCCAGCAAACCGGGACAGGGGGTGAATACGCAGTATTTT.

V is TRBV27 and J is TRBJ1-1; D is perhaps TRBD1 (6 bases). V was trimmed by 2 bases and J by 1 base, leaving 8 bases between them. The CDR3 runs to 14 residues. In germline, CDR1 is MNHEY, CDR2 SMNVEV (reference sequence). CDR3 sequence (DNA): TGTGCCAGCAGTTTACTGACAGGGAACACTGAAGCTTTCTTT. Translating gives CASSLLTGNTEAFF.

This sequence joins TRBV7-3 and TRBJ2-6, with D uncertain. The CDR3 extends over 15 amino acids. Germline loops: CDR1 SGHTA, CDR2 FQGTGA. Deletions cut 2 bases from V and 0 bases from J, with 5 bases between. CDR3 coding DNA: TGTGCCAGCAGCTTAGACATCTCTGGGGCCAACGTCCTGACTTTC. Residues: CASSLDISGANVLTF.

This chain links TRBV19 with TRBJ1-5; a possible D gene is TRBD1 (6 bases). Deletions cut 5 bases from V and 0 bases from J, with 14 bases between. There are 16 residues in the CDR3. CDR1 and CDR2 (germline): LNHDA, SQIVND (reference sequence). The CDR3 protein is CASSVQGGGSNQPQHF. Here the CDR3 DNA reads TGTGCCAGTAGTGTCCAGGGAGGGGGTAGCAATCAGCCCCAGCATTTT.

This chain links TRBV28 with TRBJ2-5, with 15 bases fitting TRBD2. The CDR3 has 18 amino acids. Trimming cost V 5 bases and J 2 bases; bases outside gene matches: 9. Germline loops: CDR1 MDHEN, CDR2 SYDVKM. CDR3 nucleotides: TGTGCCAGCAGTAAGGGGACTAGCGGGAGGAGGGGGCAAGAGACCCAGTACTTC. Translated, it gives CASSKGTSGRRGQETQYF.

CDR3 sequence: CASSGGTSGRNEQFF. CDR3 nucleotides: TGTGCCAGCAGTGGGGGGACTAGCGGGAGAAATGAGCAGTTCTTC. The genes are TRBV2 and TRBJ2-1; TRBD2 matches at 14 bases. This CDR3 is built from 15 residues. CDR1 and CDR2 (germline): SNHLY, FYNNEI. The V gene end was trimmed by 4 bases and the J gene end by 7 bases; junction bases not matched to a gene: 3.

CDR3 sequence: CASSYLNIEGYTF. DNA of the CDR3: TGTGCCAGCAGTTACTTGAATATCGAGGGCTACACCTTC. V is TRBV6-2 or TRBV6-3 and J is TRBJ1-2; D call uncertain. V was pared by 1 base and J by 8 bases, with 11 bases between. CDR1 and CDR2 (germline): MNHEY, SVGEGT. This CDR3 comprises 13 residues.

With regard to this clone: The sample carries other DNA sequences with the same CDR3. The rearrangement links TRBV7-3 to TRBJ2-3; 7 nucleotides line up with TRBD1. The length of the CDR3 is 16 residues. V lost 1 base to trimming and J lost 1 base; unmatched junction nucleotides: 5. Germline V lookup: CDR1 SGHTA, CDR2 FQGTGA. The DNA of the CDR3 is TGTGCCAGCAGCTTAAGATCAGGGGGAGGCACAGATACGCAGTATTTT. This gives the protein CASSLRSGGGTDTQYF.

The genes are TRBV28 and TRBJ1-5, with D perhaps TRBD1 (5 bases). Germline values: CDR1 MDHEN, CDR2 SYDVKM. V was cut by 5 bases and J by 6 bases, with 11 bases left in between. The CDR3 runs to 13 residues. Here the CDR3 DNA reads TGTGCCAGCAGTGTAGGGGTAAGTCAGCCCCAGCATTTT. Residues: CASSVGVSQPQHF. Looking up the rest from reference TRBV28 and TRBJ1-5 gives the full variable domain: DVKVTQSSRYLVKRTGEKVFLECVQDMDHENMFWYRQDPGLGLRLIYFSYDVKMKEKGDIPEGYSVSREKKERFSLILESASTNQTSMYLCASSVGVSQPQHFGDGTRLSIL.

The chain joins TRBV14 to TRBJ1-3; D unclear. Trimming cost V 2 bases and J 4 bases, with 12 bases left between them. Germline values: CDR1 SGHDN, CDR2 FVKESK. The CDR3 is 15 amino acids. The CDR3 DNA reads TGTGCCAGCAGCCAATATTCGGGAGTAGGAAACACCATATATTTT. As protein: CASSQYSGVGNTIYF.

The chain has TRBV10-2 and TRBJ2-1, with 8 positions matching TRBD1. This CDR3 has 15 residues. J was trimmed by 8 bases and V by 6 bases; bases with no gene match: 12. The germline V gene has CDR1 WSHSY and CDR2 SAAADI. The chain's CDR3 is CASRRGQGLGDEQFF. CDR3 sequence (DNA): TGCGCCAGCAGGAGAGGACAGGGTTTAGGGGATGAGCAGTTCTTC.

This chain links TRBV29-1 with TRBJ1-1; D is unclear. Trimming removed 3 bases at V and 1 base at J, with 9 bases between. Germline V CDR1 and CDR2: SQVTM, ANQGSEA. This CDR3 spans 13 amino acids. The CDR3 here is CSVEGGKNTEAFF. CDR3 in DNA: TGCAGCGTTGAGGGAGGCAAGAACACTGAAGCTTTCTTT.

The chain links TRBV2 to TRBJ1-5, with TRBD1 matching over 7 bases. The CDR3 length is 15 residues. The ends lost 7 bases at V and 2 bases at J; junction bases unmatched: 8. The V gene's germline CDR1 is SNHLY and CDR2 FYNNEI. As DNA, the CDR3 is TGTGCCAGCACCGAAAGGACAGGCGGCAATCAGCCCCAGCATTTT. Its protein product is CASTERTGGNQPQHF.

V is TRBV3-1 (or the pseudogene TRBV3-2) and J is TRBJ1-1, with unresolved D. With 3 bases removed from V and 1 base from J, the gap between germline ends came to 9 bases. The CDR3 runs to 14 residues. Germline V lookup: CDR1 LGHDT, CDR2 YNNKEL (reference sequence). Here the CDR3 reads CASSQGYRNTEAFF. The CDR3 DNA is TGTGCCAGCAGCCAGGGCTACCGGAACACTGAAGCTTTCTTT.

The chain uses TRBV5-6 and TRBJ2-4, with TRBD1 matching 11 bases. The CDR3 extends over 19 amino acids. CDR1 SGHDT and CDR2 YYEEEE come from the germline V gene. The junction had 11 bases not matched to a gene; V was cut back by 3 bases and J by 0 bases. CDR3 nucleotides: TGTGCCAGCAGCTCCGACGGGGACAGGGGGATCCTAGCCAAAAACATTCAGTACTTC. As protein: CASSSDGDRGILAKNIQYF.

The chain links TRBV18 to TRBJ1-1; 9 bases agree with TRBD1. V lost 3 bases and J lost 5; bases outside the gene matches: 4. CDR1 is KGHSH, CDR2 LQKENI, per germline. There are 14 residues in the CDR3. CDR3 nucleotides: TGTGCCAGCTCACCTGGGACAGGGCGAACTGAAGCTTTCTTT. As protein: CASSPGTGRTEAFF.

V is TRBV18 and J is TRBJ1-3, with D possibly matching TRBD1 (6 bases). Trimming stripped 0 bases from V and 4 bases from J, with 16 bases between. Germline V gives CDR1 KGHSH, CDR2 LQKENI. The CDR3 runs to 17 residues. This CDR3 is CASSPPKTGTVGNTIYF. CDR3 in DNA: TGTGCCAGCTCACCACCTAAAACAGGGACGGTGGGAAACACCATATATTTT.

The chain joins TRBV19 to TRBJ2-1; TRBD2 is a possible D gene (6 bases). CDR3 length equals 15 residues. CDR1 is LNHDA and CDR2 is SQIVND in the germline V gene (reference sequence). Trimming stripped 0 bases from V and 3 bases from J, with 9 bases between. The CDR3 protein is CASSIDRGNYNEQFF. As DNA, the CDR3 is TGTGCCAGTAGTATAGATCGGGGGAACTACAATGAGCAGTTCTTC.

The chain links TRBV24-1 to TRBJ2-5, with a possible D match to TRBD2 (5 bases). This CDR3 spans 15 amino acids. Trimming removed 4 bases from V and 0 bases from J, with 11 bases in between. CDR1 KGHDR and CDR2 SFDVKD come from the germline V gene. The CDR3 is CATSDTAGHQETQYF. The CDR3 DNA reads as TGTGCCACCAGTGACACTGCGGGTCACCAAGAGACCCAGTACTTC.

DNA of the CDR3: TGTGCCAGCAGCGCGAGAGGGACAGGGGGCATCGGGGAGCTGTTTTTT. It translates to CASSARGTGGIGELFF. The rearrangement joins TRBV9 to TRBJ2-2, with 12 bases fitting TRBD1. V shed 3 bases, J shed 7 bases, and the junction held 7 bases outside the gene matches. The CDR3 runs to 16 residues. Germline CDR1 is SGDLS and CDR2 is YYNGEE.